This T cell receptor beta chain is from a study of shared clonotypes between healthy human individuals. About the research overall: For every donor, three CD4 naive, three CD4 memory, two CD8 naive and one CD8 memory plates were used.

Researchers ran the assay at a deep level. Method: immunoSEQ multiplex PCR; TCRdb's copy keeps in-frame clones and lacks some. The sample consists of under 300,000 clones, 50% to 75% of them appearing once. Trimming took off 1 base at V and 6 bases at J, with 6 bases between the two ends. The CDR3 has 13 residues. Germline loops: CDR1 SGHNT, CDR2 YENEEA. This clonotype was sampled from a man aged 30 to 39 in good health. What was sequenced was memory CD4+ T cells sorted from blood. Subset denoted: CD45RA-negative fraction. The genes are TRBV11-3 and TRBJ2-2; D gene ambiguous. The CDR3 DNA is TGTGCCAGCAGCTTAGCGGCCGCCGGGGAGCTGTTTTTT. Its translation is CASSLAAAGELFF.